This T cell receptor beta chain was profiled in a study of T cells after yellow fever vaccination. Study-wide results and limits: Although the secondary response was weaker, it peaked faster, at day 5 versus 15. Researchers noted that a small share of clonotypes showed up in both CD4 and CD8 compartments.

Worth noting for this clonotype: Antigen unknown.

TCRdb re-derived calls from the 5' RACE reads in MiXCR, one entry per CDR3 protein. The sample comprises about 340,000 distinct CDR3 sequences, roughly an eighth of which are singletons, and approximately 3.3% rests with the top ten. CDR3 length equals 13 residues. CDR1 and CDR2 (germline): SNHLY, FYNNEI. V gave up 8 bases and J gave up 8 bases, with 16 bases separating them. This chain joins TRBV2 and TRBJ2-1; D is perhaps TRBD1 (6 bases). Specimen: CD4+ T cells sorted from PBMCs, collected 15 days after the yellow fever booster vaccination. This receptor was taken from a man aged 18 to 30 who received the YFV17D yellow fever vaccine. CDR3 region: CASGQHESDEQFF. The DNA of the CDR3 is TGTGCCAGCGGACAGCACGAATCCGATGAGCAGTTCTTC.